The next 9 T cell receptor beta chains were all read from a single sample in a study of T cells in Graves' hyperthyroidism and ophthalmopathy. It was RNA transcripts that yielded the amplified TCR beta CDR3 regions. First-round RT-PCR of the TCR CDR3 relied on the HTBI primer set. TCRdb reprocessed the multiplex PCR reads with MiXCR, giving one entry per CDR3 protein. The table shows just over 550,000 distinct CDR3 sequences, with about 45% occurring only once. Material: peripheral blood or thyroid tissue (not recorded which). The receptors originated from a woman younger than 35 with Graves' hyperthyroidism.

CDR3 amino acids: CASSPTPGQGLTF. CDR3 sequence (DNA): TGTGCCAGCAGCCCAACCCCGGGACAGGGGCTGACTTTC. The V call is TRBV7-3, the J call TRBJ2-6; TRBD1 matches at 10 bases. J gave up 16 bases and V 5 bases, and 8 bases lay outside the gene matches. The CDR3 loop spans 13 amino acids. Germline V gene lookup returns CDR1 SGHTA and CDR2 FQGTGA.

The V gene is TRBV7-8, the J gene TRBJ1-2, with 7 bases fitting TRBD1. This CDR3 spans 14 amino acids. Per the germline V gene, CDR1 is SGHVS and CDR2 is FQNEAQ. CDR3 amino acids: CASGLDRDYYGYTF. Written as DNA, the CDR3 is TGTGCTAGTGGCCTTGACAGGGATTACTATGGCTACACCTTC.

The J gene is TRBJ2-7, the V gene TRBV11-2, with D unresolved. V lost 6 bases and J lost 3, with 12 bases in between. Germline CDR1 SGHAT, CDR2 FQNNGV. The CDR3 consists of 13 residues. CDR3 sequence (DNA): TGTGCCAGCAGTTTCTCCGGTGGCTACGAGCAGTACTTC. This sequence encodes CASSFSGGYEQYF.

In its sample, this clonotype was seen a few times. This sequence joins TRBV2 and TRBJ2-5; perhaps TRBD2 as D (5 bases). V dropped 5 bases and J dropped 2 bases, with 12 bases sitting between them. The V gene's germline CDR1 is SNHLY and CDR2 FYNNEI. The CDR3 consists of 14 residues. The CDR3, as DNA: TGTGCCAGCAGTCAAACCGGGGAACAAGAGACCCAGTACTTC. It encodes CASSQTGEQETQYF.

The CDR3 region has the DNA TGTGCCAGCAGCCTTTCGGGACAGGGAAGCATACAGAACCACTTT. Its protein product is CASSLSGQGSIQNHF. The J gene is TRBJ1-6, the V gene TRBV7-9; TRBD1 matches 9 bases. After removal of 5 bases from V and 18 bases from J, the junction contained 17 bases not matched to a gene. Germline V gene data show CDR1 as SEHNR and CDR2 as FQNEAQ (reference sequence). CDR3 length: 15 residues.

This rearrangement joins TRBV20-1 to TRBJ1-1; D is unresolved. In germline, CDR1 is DFQATT, CDR2 SNEGSKA (reference sequence). The V end was cut by 1 base, the J end by 8 bases, with 14 bases between. The CDR3 is 13 residues long. The CDR3 DNA follows: TGCAGTGCTAGAGTAGGGCAGGCCCTCGAAGCTTTCTTT. Translated: CSARVGQALEAFF.

The chain is built from TRBV7-9 and TRBJ2-7, with a weak D call TRBD2 (6 bases). Germline-derived CDR1 and CDR2 are SEHNR and FQNEAQ (reference sequence). The CDR3 is 13 residues long. The germline V and J ends were trimmed by 6 bases and 7 bases, with 16 bases remaining between them. The CDR3 here is CASREEGLPEQYF. The CDR3 nucleotides are TGTGCCAGCAGGGAAGAGGGACTCCCGGAGCAGTACTTC.

The V call is TRBV7-2, the J call TRBJ1-2; 8 nucleotides align to TRBD1. The V and J ends lost 4 bases and 4 bases, in that order; junction bases with no gene match: 2. CDR1 and CDR2 (germline): SGHTA, FQGNSA. CDR3 length: 13 amino acids. In DNA form, the CDR3 reads TGTGCCAGCAGCTGGACAGGGAGCTATGGCTACACCTTC. Encoded protein: CASSWTGSYGYTF.

The chain carries TRBV19 and TRBJ1-1; 9 positions agree with TRBD1. J lost 8 bases, V lost 5 bases, and 12 bases had no gene match. Germline assignment: CDR1 LNHDA and CDR2 SQIVND (reference sequence). The CDR3 extends over 15 amino acids. Here the CDR3 reads CASSARTGEWGEAFF. CDR3 in DNA: TGTGCCAGTAGTGCAAGGACAGGGGAATGGGGGGAAGCTTTCTTT.